Listed here are 15 T cell receptor beta chains from one sample, sequenced in a study of identical twins. One entry per CDR3 protein, called by TCRdb with MiXCR from the 5' RACE reads. Of approximately 680,000 distinct CDR3 sequences in the sample, under 8.5% are singletons; the top ten hold less than 2%. The same data also contributed to another study, on yellow fever vaccine responses in identical twins.

Sequenced sample: PBMCs. The receptors stem from a woman in her late teens or twenties in good health.

This clonotype has ten or more counts. The chain joins TRBV29-1 to TRBJ2-2; D is possibly TRBD1 (5 bases). Per germline, CDR1 SQVTM and CDR2 ANQGSEA. The V end lost 4 bases, the J end lost 0 bases, and 6 bases lay between the germline ends. The CDR3 is 13 amino acids. For the CDR3, the DNA is TGCAGCGTTGCAGGGTCGAACACCGGGGAGCTGTTTTTT. Residues: CSVAGSNTGELFF.

This clonotype was seen only a few times. The chain employs TRBV7-7 and TRBJ2-1, with 12 bases fitting TRBD2. The length of the CDR3 is 15 residues. Germline CDR1 SSHAT, CDR2 FNYEAQ (reference sequence). The ends lost 5 bases at V and 9 bases at J; junction bases unmatched: 8. CDR3 residues: CASSPRLAGGREQFF. As DNA, the CDR3 is TGTGCCAGCAGCCCCCGGCTAGCGGGGGGGCGTGAGCAGTTCTTC.

The J gene is TRBJ1-1, the V gene TRBV24-1; 9 bases agree with TRBD1. CDR1 and CDR2 from the germline V gene are KGHDR and SFDVKD. The V gene end was trimmed by 10 bases and the J gene end by 1 base; junction bases not matched to a gene: 9. The CDR3 is made up of 15 amino acids. The CDR3 DNA sequence: TGTGCCACGAGGACCGGGACAGGGTCGAACACTGAAGCTTTCTTT. Translation gives CATRTGTGSNTEAFF.

In its sample, this clonotype was seen a few times. V gene TRBV2 combines with J gene TRBJ2-1, with 7 bases identical to TRBD2. Germline trimming cut 3 bases from V and 0 bases from J; bases unmatched to any gene: 2. Per germline, CDR1 SNHLY and CDR2 FYNNEI. The CDR3 loop spans 15 amino acids. CDR3 DNA sequence: TGTGCCAGCAGTGAGCTAGCGGACTCCTACAATGAGCAGTTCTTC. As protein: CASSELADSYNEQFF.

This clonotype was picked up a small number of times. V gene TRBV10-2 combines with J gene TRBJ1-5; D is unresolved. Germline assignment: CDR1 WSHSY and CDR2 SAAADI. CDR3 size: 15 residues. Trimming shortened V by 7 bases and J by 1 base, and 14 bases separated the two germline ends. The DNA of the CDR3 is TGCGCCAGCACCAATGAGGGTTTCAGCAATCAGCCCCAGCATTTT. Protein sequence: CASTNEGFSNQPQHF.

This clonotype has only a few counts. The chain links TRBV5-1 to TRBJ2-7; the match to TRBD2 covers 10 bases. V lost 4 bases, J lost 4 bases, and 2 bases stayed unmatched. The CDR3 spans 13 residues. Germline V lookup: CDR1 SGHRS, CDR2 YFSETQ. CDR3 DNA sequence: TGCGCCAGCAGCACTAGCGGGATTTACGAGCAGTACTTC. This encodes CASSTSGIYEQYF.

This clonotype was recorded many times. This sequence joins TRBV5-1 and TRBJ2-1; TRBD2 agrees at 7 bases. Germline CDR1 and CDR2: SGHRS and YFSETQ. J gave up 10 bases and V 3 bases, and 4 bases lay outside the gene matches. This CDR3 is built from 12 residues. Here the CDR3 reads CASSWEGREQFF. The CDR3 bases are TGCGCCAGCAGCTGGGAGGGGCGAGAGCAGTTCTTC.

This chain links TRBV29-1 with TRBJ2-2; possible D gene TRBD1, 5 bases. Trimming pared 7 bases from V and 0 bases from J, leaving 9 bases between. The CDR3 contains 13 residues. Germline V gene lookup returns CDR1 SQVTM and CDR2 ANQGSEA. The CDR3 coding sequence is TGCAGCGGTACAGGTGCGAACACCGGGGAGCTGTTTTTT. Amino acid sequence: CSGTGANTGELFF.

CDR3 bases: TGTGCCAGCAGCCGTAGCGGGGCGAGGACCGGGGAGCTGTTTTTT. It yields the protein CASSRSGARTGELFF. The chain employs TRBV12-3 or TRBV12-4 and TRBJ2-2, with 8 nucleotides matching TRBD2. V lost 6 bases to trimming and J lost 5 bases; unmatched junction nucleotides: 8. The CDR3 runs 15 residues.

This clonotype was observed a few times. The CDR3 sequence is CASSSTPLGSGGDEQFF. In DNA, the CDR3 is TGCGCCAGCAGCTCGACCCCTTTGGGGTCCGGAGGCGATGAGCAGTTCTTC. The chain is built from TRBV5-1 and TRBJ2-1, with a tentative D call TRBD2 (5 bases). Germline V lookup: CDR1 SGHRS, CDR2 YFSETQ. V was pared by 3 bases and J by 8 bases, with 24 bases between. This CDR3 has 17 amino acids. The full variable domain, its missing parts supplied by reference TRBV5-1 and TRBJ2-1, is KAGVTQTPRYLIKTRGQQVTLSCSPISGHRSVSWYQQTPGQGLQFLFEYFSETQRNKGNFPGRFSGRQFSNSRSEMNVSTLELGDSALYLCASSSTPLGSGGDEQFFGPGTRLTVL.

This clonotype was observed at least ten times. This chain uses TRBV12-3 or TRBV12-4 with TRBJ2-7, with 11 bases lining up with TRBD2. V lost 5 bases, J lost 2 bases, and 5 bases stayed unmatched. CDR3 length equals 15 residues. As DNA, the CDR3 is TGTGCCAGCAGTCTTGGACTAGCGGGCCCCTACGAGCAGTACGTC. This gives the protein CASSLGLAGPYEQYV.

The chain joins TRBV3-1 to TRBJ1-1; D call uncertain. Germline V gives CDR1 LGHDT, CDR2 YNNKEL (reference sequence). Trimming pared 6 bases from V and 1 base from J, leaving 18 bases between. The CDR3 is made up of 16 amino acids. CDR3 sequence (DNA): TGTGCCAGCAGTCCCCCAGCCGGAGGTTCGAACACTGAAGCTTTCTTT. It specifies CASSPPAGGSNTEAFF.

This clonotype was observed a few times. This chain joins TRBV20-1 and TRBJ2-5; D might be TRBD1 (6 bases). The germline V and J ends were trimmed by 6 bases and 5 bases, with 13 bases remaining between them. The germline V gene has CDR1 DFQATT and CDR2 SNEGSKA (reference sequence). This CDR3 has 12 residues. The DNA for the CDR3 is TGCAGTGCACGCAGGGGTTACGAGACCCAGTACTTC. It translates to CSARRGYETQYF.

The rearrangement joins TRBV4-1 to TRBJ2-6, with 12 bases fitting TRBD1. Germline loops: CDR1 MGHRA, CDR2 YSYEKL. The ends lost 0 bases at V and 2 bases at J; junction bases unmatched: 11. The CDR3 is 21 amino acids. The CDR3, as DNA: TGCGCCAGCAGCCAAGACGACGGGACAGGGGGCGCAGGAACTGGGGCCAACGTCCTGACTTTC. Its translation is CASSQDDGTGGAGTGANVLTF.

This clonotype was seen ten or more times. The DNA for the CDR3 is TGTGCCAGCAGGGATAGCGGGAGATGGAACATTCAGTACTTC. It specifies CASRDSGRWNIQYF. The chain recombines TRBV12-3 or TRBV12-4 with TRBJ2-4, with 9 positions matching TRBD2. The CDR3 covers 14 residues. Trimming at V came to 6 bases and at J to 7 bases, leaving 7 bases not matched to a gene.